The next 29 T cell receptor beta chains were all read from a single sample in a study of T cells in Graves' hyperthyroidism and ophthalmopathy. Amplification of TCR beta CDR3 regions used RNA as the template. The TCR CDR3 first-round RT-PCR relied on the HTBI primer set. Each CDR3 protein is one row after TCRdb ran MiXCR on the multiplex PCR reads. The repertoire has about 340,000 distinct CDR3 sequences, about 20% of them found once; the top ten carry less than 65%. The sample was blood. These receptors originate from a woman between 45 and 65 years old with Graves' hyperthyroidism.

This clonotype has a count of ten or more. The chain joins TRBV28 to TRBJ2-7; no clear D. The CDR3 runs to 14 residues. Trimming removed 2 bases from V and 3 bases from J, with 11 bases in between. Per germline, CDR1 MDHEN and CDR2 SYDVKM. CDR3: CASSLGRNVYEQYF. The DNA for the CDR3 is TGTGCCAGCAGTTTAGGACGGAACGTCTACGAGCAGTACTTC. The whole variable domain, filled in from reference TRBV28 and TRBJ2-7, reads DVKVTQSSRYLVKRTGEKVFLECVQDMDHENMFWYRQDPGLGLRLIYFSYDVKMKEKGDIPEGYSVSREKKERFSLILESASTNQTSMYLCASSLGRNVYEQYFGPGTRLTVT.

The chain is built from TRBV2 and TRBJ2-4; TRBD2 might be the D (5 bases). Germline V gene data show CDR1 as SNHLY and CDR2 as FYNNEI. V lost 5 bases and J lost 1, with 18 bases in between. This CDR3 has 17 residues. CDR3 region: CASSLTVGSGAKNIQYF. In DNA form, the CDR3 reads TGTGCCAGCAGTCTGACGGTGGGGTCGGGGGCCAAAAACATTCAGTACTTC.

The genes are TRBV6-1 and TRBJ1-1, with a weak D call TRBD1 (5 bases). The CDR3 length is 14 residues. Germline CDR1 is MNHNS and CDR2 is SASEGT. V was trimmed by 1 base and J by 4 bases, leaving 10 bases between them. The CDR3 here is CASSEGGAGTEAFF. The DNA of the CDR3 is TGTGCCAGCAGTGAAGGAGGGGCTGGCACTGAAGCTTTCTTT.

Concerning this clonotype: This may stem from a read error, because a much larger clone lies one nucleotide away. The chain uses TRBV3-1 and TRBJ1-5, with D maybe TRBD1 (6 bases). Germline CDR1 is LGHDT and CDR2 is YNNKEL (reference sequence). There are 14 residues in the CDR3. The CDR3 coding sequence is TGTGCCAACAGCCCTCAGGGGCAAGGTCAGCCCCAGCATTTT. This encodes CANSPQGQGQPQHF. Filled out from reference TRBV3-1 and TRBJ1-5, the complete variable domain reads DTAVSQTPKYLVTQMGNDKSIKCEQNLGHDTMYWYKQDSKKFLKIMFSYNNKELIINETVPNRFSPKSPDKAHLNLHINSLELGDSAVYFCANSPQGQGQPQHFGDGTRLSIL.

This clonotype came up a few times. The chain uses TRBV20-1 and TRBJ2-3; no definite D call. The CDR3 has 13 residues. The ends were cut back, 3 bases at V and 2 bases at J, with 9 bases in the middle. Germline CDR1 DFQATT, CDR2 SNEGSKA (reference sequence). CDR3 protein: CSARLGVTDTQYF. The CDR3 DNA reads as TGCAGTGCTAGGTTAGGTGTCACAGATACGCAGTATTTT.

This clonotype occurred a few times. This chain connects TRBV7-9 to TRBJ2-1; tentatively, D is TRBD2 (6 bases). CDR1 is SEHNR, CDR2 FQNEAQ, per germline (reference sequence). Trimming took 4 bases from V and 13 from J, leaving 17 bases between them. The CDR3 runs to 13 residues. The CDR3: CASSSPLASLQFF. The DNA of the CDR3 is TGTGCCAGCAGCTCCCCCCTAGCGTCCCTTCAGTTCTTC.

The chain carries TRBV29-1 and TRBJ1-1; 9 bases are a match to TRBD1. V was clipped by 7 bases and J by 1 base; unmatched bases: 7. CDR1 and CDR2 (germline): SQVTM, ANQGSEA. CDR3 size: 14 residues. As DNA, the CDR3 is TGCAGCGGTGTAAAGACAGGGGGGAACACTGAAGCTTTCTTT. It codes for CSGVKTGGNTEAFF.

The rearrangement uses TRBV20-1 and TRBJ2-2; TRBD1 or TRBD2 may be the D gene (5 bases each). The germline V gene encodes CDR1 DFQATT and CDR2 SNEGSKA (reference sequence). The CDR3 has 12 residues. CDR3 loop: CSGTANTGELFF. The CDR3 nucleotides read TGCAGCGGGACCGCGAACACCGGGGAGCTGTTTTTT.

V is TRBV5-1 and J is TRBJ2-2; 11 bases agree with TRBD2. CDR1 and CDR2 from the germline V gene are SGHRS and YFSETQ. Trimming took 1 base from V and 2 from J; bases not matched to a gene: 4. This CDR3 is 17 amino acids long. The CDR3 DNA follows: TGCGCCAGCAGCTTGACACTAGCGGGGGCAAACACCGGGGAGCTGTTTTTT. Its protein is CASSLTLAGANTGELFF.

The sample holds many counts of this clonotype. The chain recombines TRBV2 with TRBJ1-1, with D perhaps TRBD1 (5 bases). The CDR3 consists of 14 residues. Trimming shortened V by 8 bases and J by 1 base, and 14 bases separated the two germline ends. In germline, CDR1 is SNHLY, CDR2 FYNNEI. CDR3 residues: CASGLSGGNTEAFF. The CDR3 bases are TGTGCCAGCGGGCTATCCGGGGGGAACACTGAAGCTTTCTTT.

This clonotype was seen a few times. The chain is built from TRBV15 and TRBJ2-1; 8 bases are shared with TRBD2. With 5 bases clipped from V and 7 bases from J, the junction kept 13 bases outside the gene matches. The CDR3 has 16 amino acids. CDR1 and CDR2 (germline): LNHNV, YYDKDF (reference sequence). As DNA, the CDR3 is TGTGCCACCAGCGCCGACGGGGGGGCCCAATGGAATGAGCAGTTCTTC. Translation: CATSADGGAQWNEQFF.

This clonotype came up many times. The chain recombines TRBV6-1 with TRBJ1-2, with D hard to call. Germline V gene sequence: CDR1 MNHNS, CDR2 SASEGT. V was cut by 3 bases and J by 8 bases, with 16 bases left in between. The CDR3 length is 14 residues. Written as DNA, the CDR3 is TGTGCCAGCAGTGATTCCGGGGTTGACGGGGGCTACACCTTC. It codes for CASSDSGVDGGYTF.

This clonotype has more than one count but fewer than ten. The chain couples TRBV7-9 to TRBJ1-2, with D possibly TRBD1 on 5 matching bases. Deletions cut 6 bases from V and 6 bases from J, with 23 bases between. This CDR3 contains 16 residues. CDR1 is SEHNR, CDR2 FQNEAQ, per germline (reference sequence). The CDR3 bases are TGTGCCAGCAGTTTTCCGGGACGGAACGCGGGGGATGGCTACACCTTC. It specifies CASSFPGRNAGDGYTF. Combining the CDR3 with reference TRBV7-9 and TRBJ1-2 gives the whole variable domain DTGVSQNPRHKITKRGQNVTFRCDPISEHNRLYWYRQTLGQGPEFLTYFQNEAQLEKSRLLSDRFSAERPKGSFSTLEIQRTEQGDSAMYLCASSFPGRNAGDGYTFGSGTRLTVV.

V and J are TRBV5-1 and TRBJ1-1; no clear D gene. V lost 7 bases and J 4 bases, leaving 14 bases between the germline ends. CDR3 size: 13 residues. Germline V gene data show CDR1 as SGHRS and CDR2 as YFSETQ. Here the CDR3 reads CASVAGVGTEAFF. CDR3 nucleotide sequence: TGCGCCAGCGTAGCCGGGGTCGGCACTGAAGCTTTCTTT.

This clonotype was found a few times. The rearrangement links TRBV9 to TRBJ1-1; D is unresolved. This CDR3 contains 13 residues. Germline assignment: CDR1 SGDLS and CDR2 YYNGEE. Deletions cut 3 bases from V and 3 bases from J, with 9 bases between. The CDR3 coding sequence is TGTGCCAGCAGCGACGAGGTGGACACTGAAGCTTTCTTT. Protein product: CASSDEVDTEAFF.

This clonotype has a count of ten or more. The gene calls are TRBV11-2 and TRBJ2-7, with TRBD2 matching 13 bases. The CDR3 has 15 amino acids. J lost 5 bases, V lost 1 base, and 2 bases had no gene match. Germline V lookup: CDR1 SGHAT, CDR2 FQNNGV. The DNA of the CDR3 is TGTGCCAGCAGCTTAGGACTAGCGGGAGGAGACGAGCAGTACTTC. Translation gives CASSLGLAGGDEQYF.

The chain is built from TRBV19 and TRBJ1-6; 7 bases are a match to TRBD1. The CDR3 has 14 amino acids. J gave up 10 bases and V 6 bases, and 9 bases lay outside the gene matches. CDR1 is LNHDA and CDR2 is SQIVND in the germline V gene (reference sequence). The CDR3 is CASSDREVGSPLHF. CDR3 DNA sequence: TGTGCCAGTAGCGACAGGGAAGTGGGGTCACCCCTCCACTTT.

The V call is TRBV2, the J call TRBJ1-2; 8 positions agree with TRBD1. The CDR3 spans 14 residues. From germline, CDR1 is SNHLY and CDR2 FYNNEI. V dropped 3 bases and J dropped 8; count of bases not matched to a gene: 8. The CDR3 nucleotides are TGTGCCAGCAGTGATACAGGGGGACCTGCCGGCTACACCTTC. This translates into CASSDTGGPAGYTF.

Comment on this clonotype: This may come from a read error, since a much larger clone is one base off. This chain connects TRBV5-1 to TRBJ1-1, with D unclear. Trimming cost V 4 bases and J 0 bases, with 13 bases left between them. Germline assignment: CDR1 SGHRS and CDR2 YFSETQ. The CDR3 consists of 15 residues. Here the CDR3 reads CASSRMNSMNTEAFF. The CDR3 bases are TGCGCCAGCAGCCGAATGAATTCAATGAACACTGAAGCTTTCTTT.

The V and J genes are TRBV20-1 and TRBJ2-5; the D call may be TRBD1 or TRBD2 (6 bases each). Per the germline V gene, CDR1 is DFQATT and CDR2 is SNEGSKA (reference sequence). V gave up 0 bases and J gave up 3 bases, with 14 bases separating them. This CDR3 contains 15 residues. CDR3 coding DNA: TGCAGTGCTAGAGATTGGGGGGCAGCCAAAGAGACCCAGTACTTC. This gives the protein CSARDWGAAKETQYF.

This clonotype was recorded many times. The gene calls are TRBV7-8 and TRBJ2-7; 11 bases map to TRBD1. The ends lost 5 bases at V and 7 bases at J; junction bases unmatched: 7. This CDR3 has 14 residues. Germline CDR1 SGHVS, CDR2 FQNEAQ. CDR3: CASSQGQGALEQYF. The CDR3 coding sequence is TGTGCCAGCAGCCAAGGACAGGGGGCGTTGGAGCAGTACTTC.

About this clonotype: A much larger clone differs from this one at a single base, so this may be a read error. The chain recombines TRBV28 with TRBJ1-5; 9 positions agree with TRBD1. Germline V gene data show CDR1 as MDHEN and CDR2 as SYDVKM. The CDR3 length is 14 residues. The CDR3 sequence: CASSWGQGNRPQHF. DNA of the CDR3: TGTGCCAGCAGTTGGGGACAGGGCAATCGGCCCCAGCATTTT.

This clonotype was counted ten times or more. The chain's CDR3 is CASSPSGTGAGYTF. DNA for the CDR3: TGTGCCAGCAGCCCCTCCGGGACAGGCGCAGGCTACACCTTC. The chain joins TRBV7-2 to TRBJ1-2; TRBD1 agrees at 8 bases. From germline, CDR1 is SGHTA and CDR2 FQGNSA. J gave up 8 bases and V 5 bases, and 10 bases lay outside the gene matches. This CDR3 is 14 amino acids long. Full variable domain (remainder filled in from reference TRBV7-2 and TRBJ1-2): GAGVSQSPSNKVTEKGKDVELRCDPISGHTALYWYRQSLGQGLEFLIYFQGNSAPDKSGLPSDRFSAERTGGSVSTLTIQRTQQEDSAVYLCASSPSGTGAGYTFGSGTRLTVV.

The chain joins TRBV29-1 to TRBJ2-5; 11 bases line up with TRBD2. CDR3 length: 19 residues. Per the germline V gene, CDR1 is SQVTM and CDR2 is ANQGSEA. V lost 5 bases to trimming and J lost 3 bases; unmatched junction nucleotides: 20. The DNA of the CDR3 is TGCAGCGTTTCTCCCCGAGGACTAGCGGGCCATCCCGTCAAAGAGACCCAGTACTTC. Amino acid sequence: CSVSPRGLAGHPVKETQYF.

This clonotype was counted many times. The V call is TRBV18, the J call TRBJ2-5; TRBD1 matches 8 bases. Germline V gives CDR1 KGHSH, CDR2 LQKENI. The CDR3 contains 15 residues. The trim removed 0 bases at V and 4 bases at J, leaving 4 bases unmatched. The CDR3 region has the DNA TGTGCCAGCTCACCACCAGAAGACAGGGGAGAGACCCAGTACTTC. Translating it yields CASSPPEDRGETQYF. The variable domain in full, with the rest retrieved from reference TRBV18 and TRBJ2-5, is NAGVMQNPRHLVRRRGQEARLRCSPMKGHSHVYWYRQLPEEGLKFMVYLQKENIIDESGMPKERFSAEFPKEGPSILRIQQVVRGDSAAYFCASSPPEDRGETQYFGPGTRLLVL.

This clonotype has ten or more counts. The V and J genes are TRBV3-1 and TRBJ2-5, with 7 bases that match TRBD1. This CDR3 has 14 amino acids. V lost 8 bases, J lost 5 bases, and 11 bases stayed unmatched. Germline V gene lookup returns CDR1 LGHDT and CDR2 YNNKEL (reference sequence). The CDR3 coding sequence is TGTGCCAGCCAGGGGGAAGGCACCGGGGAGACCCAGTACTTC. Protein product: CASQGEGTGETQYF.

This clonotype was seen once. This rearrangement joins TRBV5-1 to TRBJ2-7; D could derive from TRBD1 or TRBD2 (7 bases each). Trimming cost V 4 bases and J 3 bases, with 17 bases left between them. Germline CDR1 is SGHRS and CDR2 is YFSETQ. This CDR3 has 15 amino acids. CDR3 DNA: TGCGCCAGCAGCCAGGGGGGGGGGCCCGACTACGAGCAGTACTTC. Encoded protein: CASSQGGGPDYEQYF.

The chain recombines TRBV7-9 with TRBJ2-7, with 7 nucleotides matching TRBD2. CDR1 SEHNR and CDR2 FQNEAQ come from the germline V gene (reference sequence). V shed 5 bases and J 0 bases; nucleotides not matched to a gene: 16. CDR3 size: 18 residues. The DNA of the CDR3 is TGTGCCAGCAGCCAGAGCGGGGCCCCGGACATCAGCTCCTACGAGCAGTACTTC. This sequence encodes CASSQSGAPDISSYEQYF. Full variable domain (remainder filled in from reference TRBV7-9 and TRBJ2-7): DTGVSQNPRHKITKRGQNVTFRCDPISEHNRLYWYRQTLGQGPEFLTYFQNEAQLEKSRLLSDRFSAERPKGSFSTLEIQRTEQGDSAMYLCASSQSGAPDISSYEQYFGPGTRLTVT.

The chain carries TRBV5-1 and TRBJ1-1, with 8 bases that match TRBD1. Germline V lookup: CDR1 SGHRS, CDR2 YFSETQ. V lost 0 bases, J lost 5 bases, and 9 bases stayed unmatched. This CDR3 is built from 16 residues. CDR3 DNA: TGCGCCAGCAGCTTGGAGTTCGGACAGGGTTGGACTGAAGCTTTCTTT. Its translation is CASSLEFGQGWTEAFF. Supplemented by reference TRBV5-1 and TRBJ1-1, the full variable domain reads KAGVTQTPRYLIKTRGQQVTLSCSPISGHRSVSWYQQTPGQGLQFLFEYFSETQRNKGNFPGRFSGRQFSNSRSEMNVSTLELGDSALYLCASSLEFGQGWTEAFFGQGTRLTVV.